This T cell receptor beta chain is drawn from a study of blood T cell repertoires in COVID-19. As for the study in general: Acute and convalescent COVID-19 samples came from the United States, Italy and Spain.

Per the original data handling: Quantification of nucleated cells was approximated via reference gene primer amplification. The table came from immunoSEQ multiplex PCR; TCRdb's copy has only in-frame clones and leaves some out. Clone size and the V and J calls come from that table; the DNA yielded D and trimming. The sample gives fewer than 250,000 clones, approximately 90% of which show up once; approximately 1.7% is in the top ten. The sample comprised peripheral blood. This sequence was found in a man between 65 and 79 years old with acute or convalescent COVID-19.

The CDR3 DNA sequence: TGTGCCAGCAGCCAAGGGAGGGTCGAGCAGTACTTC. Translation gives CASSQGRVEQYF. This chain uses TRBV7-2 with TRBJ2-7, with TRBD2 matching over 7 bases. The CDR3 is 12 amino acids. V trimming: 5 bases; J trimming: 6 bases; junction bases outside the gene matches: 4. CDR1 SGHTA and CDR2 FQGNSA come from the germline V gene.